This passage covers 14 T cell receptor beta chains from one sample sequenced in a study of T cells in localized non-small cell lung cancer. The protocol was immunoSEQ multiplex PCR, while the TCRdb copy is restricted to in-frame clones and leaves out a portion. The sample yields about 21,000 clones, 70% to 90% seen once. The material was PBMCs, obtained before any cancer treatment. The receptors come from a man aged 35 to 69 with stage II squamous cell lung carcinoma.

The chain is built from TRBV27 and TRBJ2-1, with 7 nucleotides matching TRBD1. CDR1 and CDR2 (germline): MNHEY, SMNVEV (reference sequence). CDR3 size: 15 residues. J was trimmed by 2 bases and V by 5 bases; bases with no gene match: 6. The CDR3 coding sequence is TGTGCCAGCAGTATTACAGGGGAACCCTACAATGAGCAGTTCTTC. It specifies CASSITGEPYNEQFF.

The rearrangement joins TRBV7-2 to TRBJ1-2, with 12 nucleotides matching TRBD1. Trimming took 5 bases from V and 8 from J; bases not matched to a gene: 6. Germline V lookup: CDR1 SGHTA, CDR2 FQGNSA. The length of the CDR3 is 14 residues. CDR3 DNA: TGTGCCAGCAGCCGGGACAGGGGGCAAAGAGGCTACACCTTC. Translation: CASSRDRGQRGYTF.

The rearrangement joins TRBV4-1 to TRBJ1-5; D not certain. The CDR3 is made up of 13 amino acids. CDR1 is MGHRA and CDR2 is YSYEKL in the germline V gene. Trimming took off 4 bases at V and 5 bases at J, with 9 bases between the two ends. CDR3 sequence (DNA): TGCGCCAGCAGCCCTCCGGGAGATCAGCCCCAGCATTTT. Its translation is CASSPPGDQPQHF.

The chain links TRBV7-2 to TRBJ1-1; no definite D call. The CDR3 loop spans 14 amino acids. Germline V gene data show CDR1 as SGHTA and CDR2 as FQGNSA. V was cut by 3 bases and J by 0 bases, with 8 bases left in between. The CDR3 here is CASSFPWLNTEAFF. Here the CDR3 DNA reads TGTGCCAGCAGCTTCCCCTGGTTGAACACTGAAGCTTTCTTT.

The genes are TRBV2 and TRBJ2-5; TRBD2 aligns across 10 bases. Germline V gene data show CDR1 as SNHLY and CDR2 as FYNNEI. V shed 3 bases and J 4 bases; nucleotides not matched to a gene: 8. The CDR3 is 16 residues long. CDR3 protein: CASSEGLAGVSETQYF. The CDR3 nucleotides read TGTGCCAGCAGTGAGGGGCTAGCGGGAGTTTCAGAGACCCAGTACTTC. The complete variable domain, with remaining parts taken from reference TRBV2 and TRBJ2-5, reads EPEVTQTPSHQVTQMGQEVILRCVPISNHLYFYWYRQILGQKVEFLVSFYNNEISEKSEIFDDQFSVERPDGSNFTLKIRSTKLEDSAMYFCASSEGLAGVSETQYFGPGTRLLVL.

The chain is built from TRBV13 and TRBJ1-5, with D possibly matching TRBD1 (5 bases). Trimming shortened V by 3 bases and J by 6 bases, and 9 bases separated the two germline ends. The CDR3 contains 13 residues. CDR1 and CDR2 from the germline V gene are PRHDT and FYEKMQ (reference sequence). CDR3 amino acids: CASSFRETQPQHF. Written as DNA, the CDR3 is TGTGCCAGCAGCTTCAGGGAGACTCAGCCCCAGCATTTT.

This clone came up once. One end of the junction does not line up with germline, which may come from a read error. V gene TRBV7-8 combines with J gene TRBJ2-1; possibly TRBD2 for D (5 bases). The germline V gene has CDR1 SGHVS and CDR2 FQNEAQ. The CDR3 is made up of 21 amino acids. The CDR3 DNA sequence: TGCGCCAGCAGCTTAGACCCCCAGGCGGGCCTCTCGGTTAGCTCCTACAATGAGCAGTTCTTC. Translating it yields CASSLDPQAGLSVSSYNEQFF.

The chain's CDR3 is CASRRRTESSYEQYF. The CDR3 DNA reads TGTGCCAGCAGACGTCGGACAGAGAGCTCCTACGAGCAGTACTTC. The J gene is TRBJ2-7, the V gene TRBV6-5; D possibly corresponds to TRBD1 (6 bases). V gave up 6 bases and J gave up 0 bases, with 15 bases separating them. Germline loops: CDR1 MNHEY, CDR2 SVGAGI. CDR3 length: 15 amino acids.

This clone was seen a handful of times. V gene TRBV7-9 combines with J gene TRBJ1-2, with a tentative D call TRBD1 (5 bases). This CDR3 spans 13 amino acids. Germline V gives CDR1 SEHNR, CDR2 FQNEAQ (reference sequence). Trimming pared 5 bases from V and 7 bases from J, leaving 14 bases between. The CDR3 sequence is CASSLRGGGGYTF. CDR3 sequence (DNA): TGTGCCAGCAGCCTCCGGGGGGGAGGTGGCTACACCTTC.

The rearrangement uses TRBV19 and TRBJ2-7, with 9 bases fitting TRBD1. This CDR3 region has 15 residues. CDR1 and CDR2 (germline): LNHDA, SQIVND (reference sequence). Trimming cost V 6 bases and J 7 bases; bases outside gene matches: 13. CDR3 in DNA: TGTGCCAGTAGCCCTCTAAGGGACAGGGACGAAGAGCAGTACTTC. Its translation: CASSPLRDRDEEQYF.

The V and J genes are TRBV7-8 and TRBJ1-5, with D unclear. Germline CDR1 SGHVS, CDR2 FQNEAQ. The CDR3 is made up of 16 amino acids. Between the trimmed V and J ends, which lost 1 base and 1 base, there was a span of 11 bases. CDR3 in amino acids: CASSLEVARSNQPQHF. The CDR3 coding sequence is TGTGCCAGCAGCTTAGAAGTTGCGCGGAGCAATCAGCCCCAGCATTTT.

The chain joins TRBV4-3 to TRBJ2-1; the D is unclear. Germline V lookup: CDR1 LGHNA, CDR2 YSLEER. Trimming left V 4 bases short and J 3 bases short, with 13 bases between. The CDR3 runs to 15 residues. CDR3 bases: TGCGCCAGCAGCCCATGGGTGGCAGACTACAATGAGCAGTTCTTC. Amino acid sequence: CASSPWVADYNEQFF.

V is TRBV9 and J is TRBJ2-2; no firm D call. V lost 4 bases and J 7 bases, leaving 17 bases between the germline ends. Germline V gene sequence: CDR1 SGDLS, CDR2 YYNGEE. This CDR3 has 15 amino acids. The CDR3 DNA is TGTGCCAGCAGCCCCGGGCCAGACGGTAGCGGGGAGCTGTTTTTT. This sequence encodes CASSPGPDGSGELFF.

CDR3 nucleotide sequence: TGCGCCAGCAGCCAAGATCATGGACAGGGTCTCTGGTACGAGCAGTACTTC. Translation: CASSQDHGQGLWYEQYF. The rearrangement links TRBV4-1 to TRBJ2-7; 8 bases are a match to TRBD1. With V trimmed by 0 bases and J by 4 bases, 11 bases remained unmatched. Germline CDR1 reads MGHRA; CDR2 reads YSYEKL. This CDR3 comprises 17 residues.